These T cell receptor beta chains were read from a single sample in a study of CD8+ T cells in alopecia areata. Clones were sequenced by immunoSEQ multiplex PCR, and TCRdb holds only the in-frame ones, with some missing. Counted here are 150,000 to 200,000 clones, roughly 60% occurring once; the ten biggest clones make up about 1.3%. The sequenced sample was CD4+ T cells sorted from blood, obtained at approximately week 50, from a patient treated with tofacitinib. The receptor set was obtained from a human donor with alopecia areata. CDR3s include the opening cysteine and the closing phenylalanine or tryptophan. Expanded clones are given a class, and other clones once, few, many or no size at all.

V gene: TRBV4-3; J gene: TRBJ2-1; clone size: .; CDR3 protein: CASSQGQGTYNEQFF
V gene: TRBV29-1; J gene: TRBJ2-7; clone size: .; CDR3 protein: CSVLKSSYEQYF
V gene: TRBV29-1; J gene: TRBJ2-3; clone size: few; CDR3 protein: CSVQSGGTDTQYF
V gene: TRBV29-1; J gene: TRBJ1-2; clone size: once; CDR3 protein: CSVPSRDSGGYTF
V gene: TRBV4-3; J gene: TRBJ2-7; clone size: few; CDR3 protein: CASSQGADYEQYF
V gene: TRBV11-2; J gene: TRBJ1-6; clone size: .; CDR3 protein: CASSSRETSPLHF
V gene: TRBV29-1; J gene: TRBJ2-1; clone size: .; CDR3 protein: CSVEAGTNEQFF
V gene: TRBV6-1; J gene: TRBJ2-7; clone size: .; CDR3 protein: CASSEGWGYEQYF
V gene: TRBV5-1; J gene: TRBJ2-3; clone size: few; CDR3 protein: CASSTQRTSTDTQYF
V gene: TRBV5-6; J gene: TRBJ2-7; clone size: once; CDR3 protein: CASSLTRRISYEQYF
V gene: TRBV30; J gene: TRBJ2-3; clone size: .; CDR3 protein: CAWSRVTDTQYF
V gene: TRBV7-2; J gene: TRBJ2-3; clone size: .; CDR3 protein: CASSSQRGSTDTQYF
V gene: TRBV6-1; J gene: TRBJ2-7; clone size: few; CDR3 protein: CASSEGRLSSYEQYF
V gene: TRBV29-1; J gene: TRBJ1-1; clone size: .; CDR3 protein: CSVGRNRVNTEAFF
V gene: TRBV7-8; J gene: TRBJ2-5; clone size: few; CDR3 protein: CASSLGGSGQETQYF
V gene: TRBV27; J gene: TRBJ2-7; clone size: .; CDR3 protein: CASSFRGEQYF
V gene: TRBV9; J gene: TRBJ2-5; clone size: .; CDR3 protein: CASSGQLGQGTQQETQYF
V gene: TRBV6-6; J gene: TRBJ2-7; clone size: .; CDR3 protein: CASSYPVGRGNEQYF
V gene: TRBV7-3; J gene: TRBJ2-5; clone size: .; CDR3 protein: CASSLTWAGRETQYF
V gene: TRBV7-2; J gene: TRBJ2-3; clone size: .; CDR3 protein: CASSIHGTGLTTDTQYF
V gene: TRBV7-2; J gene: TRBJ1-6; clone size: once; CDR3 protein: CASRGQNNSPLHF
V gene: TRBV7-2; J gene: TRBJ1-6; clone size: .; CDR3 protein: CASSKDRDSPLHF
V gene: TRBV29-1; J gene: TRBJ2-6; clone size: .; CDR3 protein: CSVSRGTGANVLTF
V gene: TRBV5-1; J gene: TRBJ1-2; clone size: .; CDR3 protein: CASSLDTANYGYTF
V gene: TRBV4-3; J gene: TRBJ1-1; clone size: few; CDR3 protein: CASSQDWGENTEAFF
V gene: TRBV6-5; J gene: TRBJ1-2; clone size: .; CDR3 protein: CASSETGGGYGYTF
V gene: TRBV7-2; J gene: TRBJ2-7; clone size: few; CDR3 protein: CASSLGSGTYEQYF
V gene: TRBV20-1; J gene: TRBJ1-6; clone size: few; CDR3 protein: CSARGSAAVHF
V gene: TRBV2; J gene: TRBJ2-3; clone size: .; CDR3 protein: CASNTGRTDTQYF
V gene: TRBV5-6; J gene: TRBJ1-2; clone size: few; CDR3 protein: CASSGRQGGYTF
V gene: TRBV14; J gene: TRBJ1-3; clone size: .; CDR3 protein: CASSQFPGNTIYF
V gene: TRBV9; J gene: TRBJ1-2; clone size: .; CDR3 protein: CASSGSGGYGYTF
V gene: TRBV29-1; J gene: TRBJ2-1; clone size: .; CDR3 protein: CSVEVSGAYNEQFF
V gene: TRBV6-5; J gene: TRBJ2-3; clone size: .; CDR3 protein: CASSYSSGSSLNTQYF
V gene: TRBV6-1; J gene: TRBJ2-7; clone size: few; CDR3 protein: CASQAGYSYEQYF
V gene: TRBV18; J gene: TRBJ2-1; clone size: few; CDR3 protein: CASSPQRNEQFF
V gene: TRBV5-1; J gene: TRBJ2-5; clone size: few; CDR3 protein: CASSGGLHEETQYF
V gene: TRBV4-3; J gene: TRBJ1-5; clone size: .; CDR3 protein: CASSQEISGLKNQPQHF
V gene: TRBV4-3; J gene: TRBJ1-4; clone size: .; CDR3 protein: CASSQEATGEKLFF
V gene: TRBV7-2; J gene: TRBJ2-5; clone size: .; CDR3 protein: CASSLAGAPPETQYF
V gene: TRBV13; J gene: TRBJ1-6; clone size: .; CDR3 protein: CASSSDSRSPLHF
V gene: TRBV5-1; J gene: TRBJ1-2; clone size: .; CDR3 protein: CASSSRQGIDGYTF
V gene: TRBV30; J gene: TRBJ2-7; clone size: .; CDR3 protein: CAWSNGSPEQYF
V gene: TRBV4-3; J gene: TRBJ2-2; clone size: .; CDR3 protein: CASSHVGELFF
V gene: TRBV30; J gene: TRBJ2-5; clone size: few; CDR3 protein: CAWGTQGPGETQYF
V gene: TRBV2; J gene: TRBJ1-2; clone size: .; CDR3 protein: CASIKQSGTEDYTF
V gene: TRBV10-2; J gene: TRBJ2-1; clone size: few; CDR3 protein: CASSGRTSSYNEQFF
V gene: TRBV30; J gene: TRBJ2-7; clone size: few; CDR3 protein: CAWSASGPEQYF
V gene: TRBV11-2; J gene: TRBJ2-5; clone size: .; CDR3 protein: CASSNGVIGQETQYF
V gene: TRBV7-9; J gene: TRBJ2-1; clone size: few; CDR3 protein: CASSLAGHEQFF
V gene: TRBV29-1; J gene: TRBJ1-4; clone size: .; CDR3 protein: CSVAGRQNEKLFF
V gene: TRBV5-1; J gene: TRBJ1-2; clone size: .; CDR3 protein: CASSLDTYGYTF
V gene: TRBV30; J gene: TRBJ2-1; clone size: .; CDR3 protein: CAWSELASYNEQFF
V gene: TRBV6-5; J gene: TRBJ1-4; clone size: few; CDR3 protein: CASSLTGTGGEKLFF
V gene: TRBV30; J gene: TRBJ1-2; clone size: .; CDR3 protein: CAWGPRGFGRGYTF
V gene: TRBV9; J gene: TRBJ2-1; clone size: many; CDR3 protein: CASSVAAAANNEQFF
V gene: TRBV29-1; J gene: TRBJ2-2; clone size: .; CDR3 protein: CSVALEGNTGELFF
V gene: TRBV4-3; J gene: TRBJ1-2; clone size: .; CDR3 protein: CASSQETGRGYGYTF
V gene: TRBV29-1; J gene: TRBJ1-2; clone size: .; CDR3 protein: CSARRDGTNYGYTF